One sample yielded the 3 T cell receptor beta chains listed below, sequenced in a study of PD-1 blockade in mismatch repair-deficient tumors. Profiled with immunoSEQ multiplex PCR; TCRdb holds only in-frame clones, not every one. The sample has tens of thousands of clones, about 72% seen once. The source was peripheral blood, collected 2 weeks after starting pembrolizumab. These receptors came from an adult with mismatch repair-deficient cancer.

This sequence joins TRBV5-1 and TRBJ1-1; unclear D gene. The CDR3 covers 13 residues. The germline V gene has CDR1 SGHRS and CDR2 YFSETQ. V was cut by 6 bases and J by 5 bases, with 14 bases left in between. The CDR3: CASNIAGGTEAFF. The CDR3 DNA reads TGCGCCAGCAACATTGCAGGCGGGACTGAAGCTTTCTTT.

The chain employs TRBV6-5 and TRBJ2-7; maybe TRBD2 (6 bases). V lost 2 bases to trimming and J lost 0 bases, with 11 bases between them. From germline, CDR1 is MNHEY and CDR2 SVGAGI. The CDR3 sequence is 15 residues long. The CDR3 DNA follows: TGTGCCAGCAGTTACGGAGCGGGTGTCTCCTACGAGCAGTACTTC. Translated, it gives CASSYGAGVSYEQYF.

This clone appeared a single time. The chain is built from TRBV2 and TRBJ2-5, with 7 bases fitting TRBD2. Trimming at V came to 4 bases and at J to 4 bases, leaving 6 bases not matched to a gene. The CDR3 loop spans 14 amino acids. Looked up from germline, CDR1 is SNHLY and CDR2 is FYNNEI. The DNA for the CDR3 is TGTGCCAGCAGTGCTCAAACGGGGGGAGAGACCCAGTACTTC. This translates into CASSAQTGGETQYF.